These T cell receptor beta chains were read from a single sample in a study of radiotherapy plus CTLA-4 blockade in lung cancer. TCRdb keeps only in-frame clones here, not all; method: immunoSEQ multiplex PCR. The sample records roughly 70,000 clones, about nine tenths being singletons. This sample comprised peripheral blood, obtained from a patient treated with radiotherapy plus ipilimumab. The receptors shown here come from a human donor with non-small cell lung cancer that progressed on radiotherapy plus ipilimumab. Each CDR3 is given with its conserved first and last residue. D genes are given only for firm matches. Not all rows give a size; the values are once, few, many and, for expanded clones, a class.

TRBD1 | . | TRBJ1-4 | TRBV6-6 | CASESRGREKLFF | TGTGCCAGCGAAAGCAGGGGGCGCGAAAAACTGTTTTTT
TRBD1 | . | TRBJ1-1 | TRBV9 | CASSASTGGNTEAFF | TGTGCCAGCAGCGCCTCGACAGGGGGGAACACTGAAGCTTTCTTT
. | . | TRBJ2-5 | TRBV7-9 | CASSFGTRDQETQYF | TGTGCCAGCAGCTTTGGGACGAGGGACCAAGAGACCCAGTACTTC
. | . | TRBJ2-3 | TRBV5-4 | CASPGRVLSTDTQYF | TGTGCCAGCCCCGGCAGGGTCCTTAGCACAGATACGCAGTATTTT
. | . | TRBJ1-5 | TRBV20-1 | CSARGIGQHF | TGCAGTGCTAGAGGAATAGGACAGCATTTT
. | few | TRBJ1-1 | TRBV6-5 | CASSFHFEAFF | TGTGCCAGCAGTTTCCACTTTGAAGCTTTCTTT
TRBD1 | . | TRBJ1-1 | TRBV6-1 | CASNTPGQGRAFF | TGTGCCAGCAACACGCCCGGACAGGGACGAGCTTTCTTT
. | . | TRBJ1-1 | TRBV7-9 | CASSLTDPTEAFF | TGTGCCAGCAGCCTAACAGACCCCACTGAAGCTTTCTTT
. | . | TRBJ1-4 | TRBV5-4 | CASSLFVGANEKLFF | TGTGCCAGCAGCTTATTCGTGGGGGCTAATGAAAAACTGTTTTTT
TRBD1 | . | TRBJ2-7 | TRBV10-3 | CAIGGTGVDEQYF | TGTGCCATCGGAGGGACAGGGGTCGACGAGCAGTACTTC
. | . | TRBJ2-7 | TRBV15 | CATSPGAYEQYF | TGTGCCACCAGTCCCGGTGCCTACGAGCAGTACTTC
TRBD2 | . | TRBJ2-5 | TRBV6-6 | CASSLPSGGYQETQYF | TGTGCCAGCAGTTTGCCTAGCGGGGGGTACCAAGAGACCCAGTACTTC
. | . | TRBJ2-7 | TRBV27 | CASSPDHSYEQYF | TGTGCCAGCAGCCCAGACCATTCCTACGAGCAGTACTTC
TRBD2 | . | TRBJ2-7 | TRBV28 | CASSLGVAGMYEQYF | TGTGCCAGCAGTTTGGGGGTAGCGGGAATGTACGAGCAGTACTTC
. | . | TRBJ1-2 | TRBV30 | CAWSGTGYTF | TGTGCCTGGAGCGGCACGGGCTACACCTTC
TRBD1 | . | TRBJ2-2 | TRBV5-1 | CASSTGQDTGELFF | TGCGCCAGCAGCACCGGACAGGACACCGGGGAGCTGTTTTTT
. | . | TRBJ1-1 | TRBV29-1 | CSVVRRGSTEAFF | TGCAGCGTTGTCCGTCGAGGGAGCACTGAAGCTTTCTTT
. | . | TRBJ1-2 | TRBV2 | CASRTDGNYGYTF | TGTGCCAGCAGGACGGACGGTAACTATGGCTACACCTTC
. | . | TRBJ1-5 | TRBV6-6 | CASSEGNNQPQHF | TGTGCCAGCAGTGAGGGTAACAATCAGCCCCAGCATTTT
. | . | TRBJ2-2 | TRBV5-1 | CASSLRTDGGGELFF | TGCGCCAGCAGCTTGAGGACGGATGGGGGCGGGGAGCTGTTTTTT
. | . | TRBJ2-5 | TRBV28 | CASSYPTGNQETQYF | TGTGCCAGCAGTTATCCCACAGGGAATCAAGAGACCCAGTACTTC
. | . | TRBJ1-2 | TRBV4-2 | CASSQDPTGPYGYTF | TGTGCCAGCAGCCAAGATCCAACAGGCCCATATGGCTACACCTTC
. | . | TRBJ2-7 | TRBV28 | CASSAGQYYEQYF | TGTGCCAGCAGTGCCGGACAGTACTACGAGCAGTACTTC
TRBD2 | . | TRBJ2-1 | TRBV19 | CASSVAGARNEQFF | TGTGCCAGTAGTGTAGCGGGAGCGAGGAATGAGCAGTTCTTC
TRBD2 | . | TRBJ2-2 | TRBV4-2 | CASSQDRSSGGTGELFF | TGTGCCAGCAGCCAAGATAGGTCTAGCGGAGGCACCGGGGAGCTGTTTTTT
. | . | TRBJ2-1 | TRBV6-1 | CASSESKGSYNEQFF | TGTGCCAGCAGTGAATCGAAGGGCTCCTACAATGAGCAGTTCTTC
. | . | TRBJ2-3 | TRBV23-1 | CASSHPLIGPDTQYF | TGCGCCAGCAGTCATCCCCTTATAGGCCCAGATACGCAGTATTTT
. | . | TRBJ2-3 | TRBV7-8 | CASSAVDTQYF | TGTGCCAGCAGCGCAGTAGATACGCAGTATTTT
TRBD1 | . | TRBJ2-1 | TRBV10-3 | CAIREDRGLLAEQFF | TGTGCCATCAGAGAAGACAGGGGGCTGTTGGCCGAGCAGTTCTTC
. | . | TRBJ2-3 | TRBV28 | CASSWTVEYF | TGTGCCAGCAGTTGGACAGTTGAATATTTT
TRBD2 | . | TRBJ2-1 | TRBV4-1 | CASSQDWGRAIWNEQFF | TGCGCCAGCAGCCAAGATTGGGGGAGGGCCATTTGGAATGAGCAGTTCTTC
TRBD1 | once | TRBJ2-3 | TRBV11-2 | CASNRQGNTDTQYF | TGTGCCAGCAACCGACAGGGAAACACAGATACGCAGTATTTT
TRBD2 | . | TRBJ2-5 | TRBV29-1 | CSVAGGVQETQYF | TGCAGCGTTGCGGGGGGAGTCCAAGAGACCCAGTACTTC
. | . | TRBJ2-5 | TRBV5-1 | CASSLCQETQYF | TGCGCCAGCAGCTTGTGCCAAGAGACCCAGTACTTC
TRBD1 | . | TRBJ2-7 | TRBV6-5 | CASRRGQVSYEQYF | TGTGCCAGCCGCCGGGGACAGGTCTCCTACGAGCAGTACTTC
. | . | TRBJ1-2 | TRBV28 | CASSLPSGQVSGYTF | TGTGCCAGCAGTTTACCTTCAGGCCAGGTATCTGGCTACACCTTC
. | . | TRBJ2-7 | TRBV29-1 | CSVESKGSQSYEQYF | TGCAGCGTTGAAAGTAAGGGTTCCCAAAGCTACGAGCAGTACTTC
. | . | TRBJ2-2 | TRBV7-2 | CASSLVGLVTGELFF | TGTGCCAGCAGCTTAGTTGGCTTAGTAACCGGGGAGCTGTTTTTT
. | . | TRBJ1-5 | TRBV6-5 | CASRSGTPNQPQHF | TGTGCCAGCAGAAGCGGGACTCCTAATCAGCCCCAGCATTTT
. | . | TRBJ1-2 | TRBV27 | CASSPRDGPYGYTF | TGTGCCAGCAGTCCGAGGGACGGACCCTATGGCTACACCTTC
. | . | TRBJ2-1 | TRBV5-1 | CASSLEQGVRNEQFF | TGCGCCAGCAGCTTAGAACAGGGTGTTCGCAATGAGCAGTTCTTC
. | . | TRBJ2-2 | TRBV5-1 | CASSLDGSFTGELFF | TGCGCCAGCAGCTTGGACGGGAGTTTCACCGGGGAGCTGTTTTTT
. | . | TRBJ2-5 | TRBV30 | CAWSFGAIASRQETQYF | TGTGCCTGGAGTTTTGGGGCGATAGCTAGCAGGCAAGAGACCCAGTACTTC
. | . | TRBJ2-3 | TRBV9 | CASSAKSTDTQYF | TGTGCCAGCAGCGCAAAAAGCACAGATACGCAGTATTTT
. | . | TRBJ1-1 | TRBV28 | CASSLLGGDTEAFF | TGTGCCAGCAGTTTATTGGGTGGGGACACTGAAGCTTTCTTT
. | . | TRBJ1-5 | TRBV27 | CASSLSGTRIPQHF | TGTGCCAGCAGTTTATCCGGGACACGGATTCCCCAGCATTTT
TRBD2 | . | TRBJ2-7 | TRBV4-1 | CASSKGGASGSGEQYF | TGCGCCAGCAGCAAAGGGGGCGCTAGCGGGAGTGGGGAGCAGTACTTC
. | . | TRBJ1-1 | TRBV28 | CASSPRVKAFF | TGTGCCAGCAGTCCCAGGGTAAAGGCTTTCTTT
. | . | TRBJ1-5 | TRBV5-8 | CASSHGLSNQPQHF | TGTGCCAGCAGCCATGGCCTAAGCAATCAGCCCCAGCATTTT
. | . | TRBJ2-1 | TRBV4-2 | CASSQVNPTAFFNEQFF | TGTGCCAGCAGCCAAGTTAATCCTACCGCATTTTTCAATGAGCAGTTCTTC
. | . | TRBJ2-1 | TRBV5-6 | CASSLGPYNEQFF | TGTGCCAGCAGCTTGGGGCCCTACAATGAGCAGTTCTTC
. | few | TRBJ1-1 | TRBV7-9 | CASSLRGGIHTEAFF | TGTGCCAGCAGCCTCCGGGGGGGAATACACACTGAAGCTTTCTTT
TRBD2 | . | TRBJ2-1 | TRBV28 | CASTTSGGGYNEQFF | TGTGCCAGTACTACCAGCGGGGGGGGCTACAATGAGCAGTTCTTC
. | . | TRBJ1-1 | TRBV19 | CASSILGMNTEAFF | TGTGCCAGTAGTATTTTGGGGATGAACACTGAAGCTTTCTTT
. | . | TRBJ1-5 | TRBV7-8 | CASSLAGAGAQPQHF | TGTGCCAGCAGCTTAGCAGGGGCGGGAGCTCAGCCCCAGCATTTT
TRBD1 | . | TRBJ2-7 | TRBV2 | CASLLTPGGPYEQYF | TGTGCCAGTCTCCTAACCCCAGGGGGCCCCTACGAGCAGTACTTC
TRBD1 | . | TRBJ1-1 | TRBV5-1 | CASSQGQGSGMNTEAFF | TGCGCCAGCAGCCAGGGACAGGGTTCGGGAATGAACACTGAAGCTTTCTTT
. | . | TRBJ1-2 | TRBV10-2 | CASSEERGVGGYTF | TGCGCCAGCAGTGAGGAAAGAGGAGTGGGCGGCTACACCTTC